These 21 T cell receptor beta chains came from one sample sequenced in a study of T cell clonality in common variable immunodeficiency. Repertoires were generated with immunoSEQ multiplex PCR, while TCRdb's copy carries only in-frame clones and drops some. The data list 55,000 to 65,000 clones, none observed once; over 1.5% falls to the top ten. The sequencing input was peripheral blood mononuclear cells. Every receptor here comes from a person between 18 and 75 years old in good health.

This clone was observed many times. Incomplete CDR3 DNA: TGTGCCAGCTCACCACAGGGACTAGCGGGCACAGATACG. Its protein product is CASSPQGLAGTDT. The full CDR3 protein reads CASSPQGLAGTDTQYF. This chain uses TRBV18 with TRBJ2-3; 11 bases are shared with TRBD2. The read comes to an end 3 residues before the CDR3 does, leaving the germline J gene to fill in the end. V was clipped by 1 base and J by 1 base; unmatched bases: 1. Germline lookup yields CDR1 KGHSH and CDR2 LQKENI. The CDR3 extends over 16 amino acids.

Many counts were recorded for this clone. The CDR3 goes on 3 residues after the read ends, and that part is filled in from the germline J gene. V and J are TRBV20-1 and TRBJ2-1, with unresolved D. This CDR3 region has 15 residues. Trimming stripped 3 bases from V and 8 bases from J, with 20 bases between. The germline CDR1 and CDR2 sequences are DFQATT and SNEGSKA (reference sequence). CDR3 residues: CSARIAQAQIYEQFF. Incomplete CDR3 DNA: TGCAGTGCTAGGATCGCGCAGGCCCAAATATATGAG.

In this sample, this clone turned up many times. The DNA ends 3 residues before the CDR3 does, and the rest of the CDR3 is filled in from the germline J gene. The V gene is TRBV20-1, the J gene TRBJ2-4; no clear D gene. The CDR3 contains 13 residues. Trimming took off 2 bases at V and 0 bases at J, with 5 bases between the two ends. Germline CDR1 and CDR2: DFQATT and SNEGSKA (reference sequence). The CDR3 is CSARSVAKNIQYF. The sequenced part of the CDR3 DNA is TGCAGTGCTAGATCTGTAGCCAAAAACATT.

Many counts were recorded for this clone. The CDR3 end is not reached by the read, which stops 3 residues before it; the germline J gene fills it in. This sequence joins TRBV20-1 and TRBJ1-1, with no clear D. The V gene lost 1 base and the J gene lost 5 bases, with 11 bases spanning the gap. The CDR3 totals 13 residues. CDR1 and CDR2 from the germline V gene are DFQATT and SNEGSKA (reference sequence). The DNA read from the CDR3 is TGCAGTGCTAGAGTTCCGGGTCGAACTGAA. Amino acid sequence: CSARVPGRTE. The whole CDR3 is CSARVPGRTEAFF.

In regard to this clone: The read halts 3 residues ahead of the CDR3 end, with the missing end drawn from the germline J gene. The rearrangement uses TRBV14 and TRBJ2-7, with 7 bases lining up with TRBD2. Germline trimming cut 4 bases from V and 0 bases from J; bases unmatched to any gene: 3. CDR3 length: 14 amino acids. Germline loops: CDR1 SGHDN, CDR2 FVKESK. The sequenced part of the CDR3 DNA is TGTGCCAGCAGCCGGGGGGGGAGCTCCTACGAG. Encoded protein: CASSRGGSSYE. The whole CDR3 is CASSRGGSSYEQYF.

This clone was observed a handful of times. The observed sequence ends 3 residues before the CDR3 terminus, with the missing tail filled in from the germline J gene. The chain combines TRBV7-6 with TRBJ1-3, with D possibly TRBD1 on 6 matching bases. Trimming stripped 0 bases from V and 3 bases from J, with 9 bases between. Germline values: CDR1 SGHVS, CDR2 FNYEAQ. The CDR3 has 15 residues. The part of the CDR3 DNA that was read is TGTGCCAGCAGCTTAGCCAGGGGAAGTGGAAACACC. It is translated as CASSLARGSGNT. In full, the CDR3 reads CASSLARGSGNTIYF.

At least ten counts were recorded for this clone. Read sequence stops 3 residues before the CDR3 end, and the germline J gene provides the missing end. The chain joins TRBV7-9 to TRBJ2-4; D unclear. Between the trimmed V and J ends, which lost 5 bases and 0 bases, there was a span of 11 bases. This CDR3 spans 15 amino acids. Germline lookup yields CDR1 SEHNR and CDR2 FQNEAQ (reference sequence). The CDR3 bases that were read are TGTGCCAGCAGCCTTCTTTCGGGAGCCAAAAACATT. This sequence encodes CASSLLSGAKNI. The full CDR3 protein reads CASSLLSGAKNIQYF.

Many counts were recorded for this clone. Mismatch with germline at one junction end may stem from a read error. The read ends 3 residues early relative to the CDR3; the germline J gene fills the gap. The genes are TRBV20-1 and TRBJ2-5; 14 bases agree with TRBD2. Germline V gene lookup returns CDR1 DFQATT and CDR2 SNEGSKA (reference sequence). The CDR3 has 17 amino acids. The CDR3 spells CSARDGTSGSLEETQYF. The covered CDR3 bases are TGCAGTGCCAGAGATGGGACTAGCGGGAGTCTAGAGGAGACC.

This clone was recorded many times. The read ends 3 residues before the CDR3 terminus; that terminus is restored from the germline J gene. The gene calls are TRBV19 and TRBJ1-5; D unclear. Germline lookup yields CDR1 LNHDA and CDR2 SQIVND (reference sequence). The CDR3 totals 17 residues. V was pared by 3 bases and J by 4 bases, with 19 bases between. This CDR3 is CASSIEMLRGENQPQHF. Incomplete CDR3 DNA: TGTGCCAGTAGTATTGAAATGCTGCGCGGTGAGAATCAGCCC.

This clone was detected only a few times. The observed sequence ends 3 residues before the CDR3 terminus, with the missing tail filled in from the germline J gene. The J gene is TRBJ1-1, the V gene TRBV19; the match to TRBD1 covers 8 bases. The CDR3 extends over 13 amino acids. Germline V CDR1 and CDR2: LNHDA, SQIVND (reference sequence). V lost 6 bases and J lost 3; bases outside the gene matches: 3. The sequenced part of the CDR3 DNA is TGTGCCAGTAGCAAGGACAGGGACACTGAA. Translating gives CASSKDRDTE. The whole CDR3 protein is CASSKDRDTEAFF.

This clone was observed at least ten times. The sequence runs out 3 residues before the end of the CDR3; the remainder is reconstructed from the germline J gene. The chain couples TRBV7-9 to TRBJ2-7, with D tentatively TRBD1 (5 bases). This CDR3 is built from 13 residues. From germline, CDR1 is SEHNR and CDR2 FQNEAQ (reference sequence). V lost 5 bases and J lost 5, with 13 bases in between. This CDR3 reads CASSHAGSHEQYF. CDR3 bases read: TGTGCCAGCAGCCACGCAGGGTCCCACGAG.

This clone was detected many times. Read data end 3 residues before the CDR3 end; the end is taken from the germline J gene. The chain uses TRBV10-1 and TRBJ1-6; unclear D gene. The germline V gene has CDR1 WNHNN and CDR2 SYGVQD (reference sequence). CDR3 length: 8 residues. CDR3 sequence: CASTSLHF. CDR3 DNA, as far as it was read: TGCGCCAGCACGTCC.

In this sample, this clone turned up many times. Read data end 3 residues before the CDR3 end; the end is taken from the germline J gene. The rearrangement links TRBV30 to TRBJ1-5, with D uncertain. From germline, CDR1 is GTSNPN and CDR2 SVGIG (reference sequence). There are 13 residues in the CDR3. The V end lost 7 bases, the J end lost 7 bases, and 17 bases lay between the germline ends. The CDR3 spells CASSRPGAQPQHF. The part of the CDR3 DNA that was read is TGTGCCTCATCTCGCCCAGGTGCCCAGCCC.

This clone appeared many times. The read is 3 residues too short to cover the CDR3 end, so that end is filled in from the germline J gene. V is TRBV5-1 and J is TRBJ2-1; D is ambiguous. This CDR3 region has 15 residues. V lost 0 bases, J lost 6 bases, and 13 bases lay in between. Germline V lookup: CDR1 SGHRS, CDR2 YFSETQ. CDR3 residues: CASSLGSTGSNEQFF. The DNA read from the CDR3 is TGCGCCAGCAGCTTGGGCTCGACGGGTTCCAATGAG.

In this sample, this clone turned up many times. The read comes to an end 3 residues before the CDR3 does, leaving the germline J gene to fill in the end. J is TRBJ1-2 and V is TRBV2; D unresolved. CDR3 size: 11 residues. Looked up from germline, CDR1 is SNHLY and CDR2 is FYNNEI. Partial CDR3 DNA: TGTGCCAGCAGCCCCTTAGGGGGC. Translated: CASSPLGG. The whole CDR3 reads CASSPLGGYTF.

This clone was seen repeatedly, ten times or more. Read sequence stops 3 residues before the CDR3 end, and the germline J gene provides the missing end. The V gene is TRBV30, the J gene TRBJ2-2; 7 nucleotides agree with TRBD2. The junction had 0 bases not matched to a gene; V was cut back by 4 bases and J by 1 base. The CDR3 loop spans 13 amino acids. The germline gives CDR1 GTSNPN, CDR2 SVGIG (reference sequence). The CDR3 sequence: CAWTSGNTGELFF. The DNA read from the CDR3 is TGTGCCTGGACTAGCGGGAACACCGGGGAG.

This clone showed up many times. The read ends 3 residues before the CDR3 terminus; that terminus is restored from the germline J gene. The chain links TRBV20-1 to TRBJ2-7; TRBD1 agrees at 9 bases. In germline, CDR1 is DFQATT, CDR2 SNEGSKA (reference sequence). This CDR3 is 15 amino acids long. With 0 bases clipped from V and 5 bases from J, the junction kept 8 bases outside the gene matches. This CDR3 reads CSARDGVGTGNEQYF. The covered CDR3 bases are TGCAGTGCTAGAGATGGGGTCGGGACAGGGAACGAG.

Comment on this clone: A read error may produce the germline difference seen at one junction end. Read sequence stops 3 residues before the CDR3 end, and the germline J gene provides the missing end. The rearrangement joins TRBV7-7 to TRBJ2-5; maybe TRBD1 (6 bases). Germline V CDR1 and CDR2: SSHAT, FNYEAQ (reference sequence). The CDR3 totals 13 residues. The DNA read from the CDR3 is TGTGCTAGCAGCACAGGGTCGGTGGAGACC. Amino acid sequence: CASSTGSVET. The whole CDR3 reads CASSTGSVETQYF.

This clone showed up many times. The read terminates 3 residues ahead of where the CDR3 ends, so the germline J gene completes it. This chain joins TRBV24-1 and TRBJ2-5, with TRBD2 as a possible D gene (6 bases). Trimming stripped 2 bases from V and 4 bases from J, with 10 bases between. From germline, CDR1 is KGHDR and CDR2 SFDVKD. The CDR3 runs 14 residues. Incomplete CDR3 DNA: TGTGCCACCAGTGATTCCAGGACTACAGAGACC. This gives the protein CATSDSRTTET. The whole CDR3 is CATSDSRTTETQYF.

This clone occurred many times. The read stops 3 residues short of the end of the CDR3; the missing end is completed from the germline J gene. The V call is TRBV18, the J call TRBJ1-3; D is ambiguous. Germline V gene sequence: CDR1 KGHSH, CDR2 LQKENI. This CDR3 has 15 residues. Trimming stripped 3 bases from V and 0 bases from J, with 9 bases between. The sequenced part of the CDR3 DNA is TGTGCCAGCTCACCCCAGTCTGGCTCTGGAAACACC. This sequence encodes CASSPQSGSGNT. In full, the CDR3 is CASSPQSGSGNTIYF.

This clone was counted at least ten times. The CDR3 extends 3 residues past the end of the read, so its final part is completed from the germline J gene. This chain connects TRBV29-1 to TRBJ2-1; 9 positions agree with TRBD1. The germline V gene encodes CDR1 SQVTM and CDR2 ANQGSEA. The length of the CDR3 is 13 residues. Losses at the gene ends were 4 bases for V and 8 bases for J; bases not matched to a gene: 6. CDR3 bases read: TGCAGCGTTGCGAGACAGGGGGTCGATGAG. Residues: CSVARQGVDE. The CDR3 as a whole reads CSVARQGVDEQFF.